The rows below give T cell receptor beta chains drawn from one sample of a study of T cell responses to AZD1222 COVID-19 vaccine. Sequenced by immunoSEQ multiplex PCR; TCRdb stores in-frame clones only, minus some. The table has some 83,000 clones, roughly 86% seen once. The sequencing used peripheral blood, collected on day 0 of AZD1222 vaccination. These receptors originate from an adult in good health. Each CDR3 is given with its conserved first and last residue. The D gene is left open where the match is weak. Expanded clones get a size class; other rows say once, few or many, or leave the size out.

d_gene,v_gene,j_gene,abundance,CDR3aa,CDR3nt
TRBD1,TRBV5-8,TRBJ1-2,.,CASSLGDRLSGPYGYTF,TGTGCCAGCAGCTTGGGGGACAGGTTATCGGGGCCCTATGGCTACACCTTC
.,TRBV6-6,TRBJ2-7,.,CASSHLSGGGEQYF,TGTGCCAGCAGTCACCTTTCAGGGGGAGGCGAGCAGTACTTC
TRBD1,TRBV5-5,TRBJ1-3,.,CASSPGQGGYRAGNTIYF,TGTGCCAGCAGCCCAGGACAGGGTGGGTACAGGGCTGGAAACACCATATATTTT
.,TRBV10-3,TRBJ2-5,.,CAIRQGGEETQYF,TGTGCCATCAGGCAGGGTGGAGAAGAGACCCAGTACTTC
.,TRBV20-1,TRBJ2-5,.,CSAIPQETQYF,TGCAGTGCTATCCCGCAAGAGACCCAGTACTTC
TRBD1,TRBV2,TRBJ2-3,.,CASRYPGTGFYTDTQYF,TGTGCCAGCAGGTATCCGGGGACAGGGTTTTACACAGATACGCAGTATTTT
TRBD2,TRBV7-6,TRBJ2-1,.,CASSKTPGLGMGRHEQFF,TGTGCCAGCAGCAAAACTCCGGGACTAGGGATGGGTCGCCATGAGCAGTTCTTC
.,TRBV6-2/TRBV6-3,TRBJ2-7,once,CASSDFPGGEQYF,TGTGCCAGCAGTGACTTCCCCGGGGGCGAGCAGTACTTC
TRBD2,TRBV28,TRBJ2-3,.,CASSARLAGFTDTQYF,TGTGCCAGCAGTGCACGACTAGCGGGTTTCACAGATACGCAGTATTTT
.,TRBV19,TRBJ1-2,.,CASSPQTGGYGYTF,TGTGCCAGTAGTCCCCAGACAGGCGGCTATGGCTACACCTTC
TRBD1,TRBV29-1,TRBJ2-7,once,CSAEDRADYEQYF,TGCAGCGCTGAAGACAGGGCAGACTACGAGCAGTACTTC
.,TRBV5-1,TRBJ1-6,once,CASTRESSYNSPLHF,TGCGCCAGCACCCGTGAGAGCTCCTATAATTCACCCCTCCACTTT
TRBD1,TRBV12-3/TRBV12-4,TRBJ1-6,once,CASTRDRYSPLHF,TGTGCCAGCACCCGGGACAGGTATTCACCCCTCCACTTT
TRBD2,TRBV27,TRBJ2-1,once,CASSLRLAGGLNQKQFF,TGTGCCAGCAGTTTGAGGCTAGCGGGAGGGTTGAACCAGAAACAGTTCTTC
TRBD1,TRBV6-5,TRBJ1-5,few,CASSADRGGNQPQHF,TGTGCCAGCAGCGCCGACAGGGGTGGCAATCAGCCCCAGCATTTT
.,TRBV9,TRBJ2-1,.,CASSVVGGGEQFF,TGTGCCAGCAGCGTAGTAGGGGGAGGGGAGCAGTTCTTC
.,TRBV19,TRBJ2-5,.,CASSISGPETQYF,TGTGCCAGTAGTATCAGCGGGCCGGAGACCCAGTACTTC
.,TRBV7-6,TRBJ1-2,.,CASSLGPLYGYTF,TGTGCCAGCAGCTTAGGTCCACTCTATGGCTACACCTTC
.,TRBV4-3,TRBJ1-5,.,CASSQALGGQPQHF,TGCGCCAGCAGCCAGGCTCTGGGGGGCCAGCCCCAGCATTTT
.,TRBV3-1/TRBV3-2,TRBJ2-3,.,CASSQTRGDTQYF,TGTGCCAGCAGCCAAACCAGGGGTGATACGCAGTATTTT
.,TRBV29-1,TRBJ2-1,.,CSVEDKGATHVF,TGCAGCGTTGAAGATAAAGGGGCGACACACGTCTTC
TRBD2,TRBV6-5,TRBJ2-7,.,CASSYSPQGGYEQYF,TGTGCCAGCAGTTACTCCCCCCAGGGAGGGTACGAGCAGTACTTC
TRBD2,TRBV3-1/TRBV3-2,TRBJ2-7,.,CATKSAGGYEQYF,TGTGCCACGAAATCAGCGGGGGGCTACGAGCAGTACTTC
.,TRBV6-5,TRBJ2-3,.,CASSYQVARTDTQYF,TGTGCCAGCAGTTACCAGGTGGCTCGTACAGATACGCAGTATTTT
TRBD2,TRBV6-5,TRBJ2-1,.,CASSPGLGTYNEQFF,TGTGCCAGCAGTCCGGGACTAGGGACCTACAATGAGCAGTTCTTC
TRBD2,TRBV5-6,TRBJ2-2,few,CASSWGTSGTGTGELFF,TGTGCCAGCAGCTGGGGGACTAGCGGGACCGGCACCGGGGAGCTGTTTTTT